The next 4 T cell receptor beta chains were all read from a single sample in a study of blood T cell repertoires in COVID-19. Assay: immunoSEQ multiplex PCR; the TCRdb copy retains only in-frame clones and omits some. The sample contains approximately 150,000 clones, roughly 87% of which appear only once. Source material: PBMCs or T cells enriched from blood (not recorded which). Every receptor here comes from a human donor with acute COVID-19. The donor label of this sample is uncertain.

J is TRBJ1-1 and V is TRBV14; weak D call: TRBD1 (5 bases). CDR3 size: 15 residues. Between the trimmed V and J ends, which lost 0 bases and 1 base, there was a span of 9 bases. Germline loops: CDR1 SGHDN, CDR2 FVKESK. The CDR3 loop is CASSQEKGSNTEAFF. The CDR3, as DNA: TGTGCCAGCAGCCAAGAGAAGGGGTCGAACACTGAAGCTTTCTTT.

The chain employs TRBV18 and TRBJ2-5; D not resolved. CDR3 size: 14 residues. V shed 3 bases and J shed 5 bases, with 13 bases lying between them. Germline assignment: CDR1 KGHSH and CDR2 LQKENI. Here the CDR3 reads CASSPVGFSETQYF. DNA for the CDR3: TGTGCCAGCTCACCGGTCGGGTTTTCGGAGACCCAGTACTTC.

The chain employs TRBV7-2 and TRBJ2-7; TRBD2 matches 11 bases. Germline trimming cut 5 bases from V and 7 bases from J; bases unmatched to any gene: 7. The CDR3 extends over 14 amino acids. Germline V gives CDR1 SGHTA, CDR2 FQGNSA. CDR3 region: CASSAALAGGEQYF. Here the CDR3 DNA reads TGTGCCAGCAGCGCCGCCCTAGCGGGGGGAGAGCAGTACTTC.

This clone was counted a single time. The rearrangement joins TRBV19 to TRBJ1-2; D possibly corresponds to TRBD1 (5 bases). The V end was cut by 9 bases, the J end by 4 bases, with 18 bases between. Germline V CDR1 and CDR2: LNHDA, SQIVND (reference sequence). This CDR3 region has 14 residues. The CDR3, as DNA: TGTGCCAGCTTTTCGGGGGTTGGCTTCTATGGCTACACCTTC. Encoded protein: CASFSGVGFYGYTF.